This T cell receptor beta chain was sequenced in a study of a mutant IDH1 vaccine in newly diagnosed glioma. Whole-study context: Patients' prior therapy spanned radiotherapy, temozolomide, or both; most underwent both.

Time point defined: week 47, end of study. The content of each vaccine dose was 300 ug of mutant IDH1 20-mer peptide, and topical imiquimod accompanied it. Assay used: immunoSEQ multiplex PCR; TCRdb lists only in-frame clones, some missing. The profile shows 30,000 to 40,000 clones, over 75% of them singletons. Germline lookup yields CDR1 MNHEY and CDR2 SMNVEV (reference sequence). Trimming took 2 bases from V and 7 from J, leaving 6 bases between them. The CDR3 is made up of 12 amino acids. Concerning this clone itself: Its antigen remains unidentified.

Sequenced here: PBMCs, sampled from a glioma patient whose treatment included an IDH1 peptide vaccine. This chain connects TRBV27 to TRBJ1-5, with a weak D call TRBD1 (6 bases). This receptor was obtained from a middle-aged woman with glioma. The CDR3 loop is CASSLRGQPQHF. CDR3 DNA: TGTGCCAGCAGTTTAAGGGGGCAGCCCCAGCATTTT.